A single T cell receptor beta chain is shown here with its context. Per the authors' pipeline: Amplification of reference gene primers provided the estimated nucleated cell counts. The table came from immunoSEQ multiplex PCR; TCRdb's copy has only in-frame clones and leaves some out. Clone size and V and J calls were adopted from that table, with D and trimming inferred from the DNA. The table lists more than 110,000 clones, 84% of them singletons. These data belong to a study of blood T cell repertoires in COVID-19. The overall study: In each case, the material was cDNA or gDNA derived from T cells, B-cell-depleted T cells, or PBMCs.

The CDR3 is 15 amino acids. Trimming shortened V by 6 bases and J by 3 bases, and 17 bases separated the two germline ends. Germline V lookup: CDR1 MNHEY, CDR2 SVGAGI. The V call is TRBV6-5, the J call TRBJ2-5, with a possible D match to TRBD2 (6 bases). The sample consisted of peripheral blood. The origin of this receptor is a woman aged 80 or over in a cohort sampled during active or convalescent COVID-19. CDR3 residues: CASRGVGRQKETQYF. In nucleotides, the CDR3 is TGTGCCAGCAGGGGTGTAGGGAGGCAAAAAGAGACCCAGTACTTC.